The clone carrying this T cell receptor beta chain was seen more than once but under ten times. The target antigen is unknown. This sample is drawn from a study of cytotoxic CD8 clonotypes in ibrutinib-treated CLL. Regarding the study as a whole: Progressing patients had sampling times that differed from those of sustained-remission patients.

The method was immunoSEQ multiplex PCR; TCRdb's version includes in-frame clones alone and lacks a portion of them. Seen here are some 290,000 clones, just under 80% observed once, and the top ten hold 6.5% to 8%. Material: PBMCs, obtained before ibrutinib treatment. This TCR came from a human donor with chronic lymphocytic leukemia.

The CDR3 region has the DNA TGCAGCGTCTCCATAGGGGGGGCGGGAGAGACCCAGTACTTC. Translated: CSVSIGGAGETQYF. The chain recombines TRBV29-1 with TRBJ2-5; the D gene is possibly TRBD2 (7 bases). The V and J ends lost 6 bases and 4 bases respectively, with 18 bases between them. Germline-derived CDR1 and CDR2 are SQVTM and ANQGSEA. This CDR3 comprises 14 residues. The entire variable domain, with the rest obtained from reference TRBV29-1 and TRBJ2-5, is as follows: SAVISQKPSRDICQRGTSLTIQCQVDSQVTMMFWYRQQPGQSLTLIATANQGSEATYESGFVIDKFPISRPNLTFSTLTVSNMSPEDSSIYLCSVSIGGAGETQYFGPGTRLLVL.